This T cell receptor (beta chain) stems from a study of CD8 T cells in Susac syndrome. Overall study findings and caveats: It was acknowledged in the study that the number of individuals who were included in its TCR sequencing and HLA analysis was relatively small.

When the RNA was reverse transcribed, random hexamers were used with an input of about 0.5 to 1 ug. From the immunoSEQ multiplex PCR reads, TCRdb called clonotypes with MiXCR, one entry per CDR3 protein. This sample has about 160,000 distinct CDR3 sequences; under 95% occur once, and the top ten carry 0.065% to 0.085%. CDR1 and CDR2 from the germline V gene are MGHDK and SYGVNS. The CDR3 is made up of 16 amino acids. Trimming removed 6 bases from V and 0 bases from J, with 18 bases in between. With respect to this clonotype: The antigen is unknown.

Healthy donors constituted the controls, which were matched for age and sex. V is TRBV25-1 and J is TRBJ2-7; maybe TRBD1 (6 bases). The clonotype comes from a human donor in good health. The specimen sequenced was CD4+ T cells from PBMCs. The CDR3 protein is CASSGPEGHSSYEQYF. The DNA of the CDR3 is TGTGCCAGCAGCGGTCCTGAGGGACACAGCTCCTACGAGCAGTACTTC.